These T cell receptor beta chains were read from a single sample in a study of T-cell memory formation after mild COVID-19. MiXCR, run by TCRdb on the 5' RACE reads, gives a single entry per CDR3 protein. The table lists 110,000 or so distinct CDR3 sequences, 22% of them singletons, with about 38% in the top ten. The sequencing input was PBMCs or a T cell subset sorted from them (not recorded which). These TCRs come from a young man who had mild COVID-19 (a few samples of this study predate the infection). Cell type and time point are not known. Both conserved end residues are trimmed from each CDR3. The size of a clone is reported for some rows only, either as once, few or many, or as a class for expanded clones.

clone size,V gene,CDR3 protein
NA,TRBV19,ASSISGQGNQPQH
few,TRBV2,ASSFGSEVVHNEQF
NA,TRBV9,ASSVGGGTYEQY
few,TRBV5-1,ASTPRGGLPDTQY
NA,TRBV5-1,ASSLGDRELGNTEAF
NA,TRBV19,ASSIPGVSYNEQF
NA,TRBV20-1,SAPAPGAPYEQY
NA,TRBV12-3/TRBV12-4,ASSLPGLGQPQH
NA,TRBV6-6,ASSYARSRTANNEQF
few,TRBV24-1,ATSDPVESSSYEQY
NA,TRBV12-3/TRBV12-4,ASSLGLSYNSPLH
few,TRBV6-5,ASSPTGITEAF
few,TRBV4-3,ASSQDRQGPHYGYT
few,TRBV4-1,ASTGEGGTEAF
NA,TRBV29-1,SVWTSGTSYNEQF
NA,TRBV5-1,ASSSDRVPDSPLH
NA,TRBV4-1,ASSPDPGGDYEQY
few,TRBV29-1,SVRQGSYEQY
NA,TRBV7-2,ASSLWAGSGGGETQY
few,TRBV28,ASSSLGGEKLF
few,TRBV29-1,SVRQVWPQH
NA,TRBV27,ASSTTGRVYT
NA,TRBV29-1,QGTEGTDTQY
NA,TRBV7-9,ASSPGSQETQY
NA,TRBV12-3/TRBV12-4,ASSHGFSGNTIY
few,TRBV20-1,SARGTAAGYT